Below, one T cell receptor beta chain is given with its context. Its cognate antigen is unknown. The data stem from a study of cytomegalovirus exposure and HLA in healthy donors. Broader study findings: When a later analysis compared HLA-associated TCR beta chains with equally common others, the HLA-associated chains turned out to be more clonally expanded and to have lower generation probabilities.

Primers: 60 Vbeta forward and 13 Jbeta reverse. Using immunoSEQ multiplex PCR, the repertoire was profiled, and TCRdb retains in-frame clones only, with some absent. The sample has more than 85,000 clones, more than 65% seen once; the top ten hold over 8%. Losses at the gene ends were 2 bases for V and 6 bases for J; bases not matched to a gene: 9. Germline values: CDR1 SGHTA, CDR2 FQGNSA. This CDR3 is 16 amino acids long. The J gene is TRBJ1-2, the V gene TRBV7-2; 10 bases agree with TRBD1. The receptor comes from a man aged 40-49 years in good health and CMV-seropositive. Sequenced input: PBMCs. This CDR3 reads CASSLTGTGVGHGYTF. CDR3 in DNA: TGTGCCAGCAGCTTAACTGGGACAGGGGTTGGACATGGCTACACCTTC.